A single T cell receptor beta chain is shown here with its context. These data come from a study of tumor-infiltrating lymphocytes in primary liver carcinoma. They got blood RNA out of unsorted whole blood and also pulled out germline DNA. Production of TCR beta cDNA used around 0.45 ug total RNA together with a constant-region primer. What produced the TCR beta libraries was three nested multiplex PCR rounds using slightly modified ARM-PCR. One entry per CDR3 protein, called by TCRdb with MiXCR from the multiplex PCR reads. This table holds about 210,000 distinct CDR3 sequences, 65% found once. What was sequenced was peripheral blood. This TCR came from a woman aged 60-75 years with primary liver carcinoma and hepatitis B virus infection.

CDR3 coding DNA: TGCGCCAGCTATGGATGCGGGAGGGGGTTCTTGGACAAGGAGCCCCAGCATTTT. Amino acids: CASYGCGRGFLDKEPQHF. The chain couples TRBV10-1 to TRBJ1-5, with D perhaps TRBD1 (6 bases). V lost 8 bases and J lost 8, with 31 bases in between. CDR3 length equals 18 residues. In germline, CDR1 is WNHNN, CDR2 SYGVQD (reference sequence).